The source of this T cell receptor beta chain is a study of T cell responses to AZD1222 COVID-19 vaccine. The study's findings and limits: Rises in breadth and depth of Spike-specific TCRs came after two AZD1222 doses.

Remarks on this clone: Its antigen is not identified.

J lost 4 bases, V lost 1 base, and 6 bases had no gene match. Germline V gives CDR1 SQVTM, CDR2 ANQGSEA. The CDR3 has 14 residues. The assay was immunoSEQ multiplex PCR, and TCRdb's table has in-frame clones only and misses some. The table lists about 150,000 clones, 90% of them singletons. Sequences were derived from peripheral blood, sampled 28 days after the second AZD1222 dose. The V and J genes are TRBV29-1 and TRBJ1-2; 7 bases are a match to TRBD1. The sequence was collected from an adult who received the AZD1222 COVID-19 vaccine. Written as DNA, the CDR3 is TGCAGCGTTGAAGGAGGGGGCGCGATCTATGGCTACACCTTC. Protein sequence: CSVEGGGAIYGYTF.